The 18 T cell receptor beta chains reported below all come from one sample, sequenced in a study of early T cells in non-severe SARS-CoV-2 infection (dated by TCRdb to about 2021). Receptors were amplified or captured by 5' RACE. TCRdb names NextSeq 500 as the instrument used. TCRdb took the public reads, trimmed them with fastp at Q25, ran MiXCR for clone calling and kept in-frame beta chains. All rows with the same CDR3 protein become a single entry with the most common DNA and genes. The sample includes nearly 95,000 distinct CDR3 sequences, with 16% observed a single time. The ten largest clonotypes hold approximately 5.1% of the sample. Sample: whole blood, taken at baseline. Receptors originate from an adult who was a healthcare worker with PCR-confirmed SARS-CoV-2 infection or an uninfected control (not recorded which).

In this sample, this clonotype turned up many times. This rearrangement joins TRBV20-1 to TRBJ2-2; D remains unclear. CDR1 and CDR2 (germline): DFQATT, SNEGSKA (reference sequence). Trimming stripped 5 bases from V and 7 bases from J, with 14 bases between. This CDR3 contains 13 residues. Here the CDR3 reads CSARMGLSGELFF. The CDR3 nucleotides are TGCAGTGCTCGGATGGGGTTAAGCGGGGAGCTGTTTTTT.

This clonotype was seen a few times. V is TRBV5-1 and J is TRBJ1-6, with unresolved D. The CDR3 runs 13 residues. Per the germline V gene, CDR1 is SGHRS and CDR2 is YFSETQ. Between the trimmed V and J ends, which lost 0 bases and 9 bases, there was a span of 7 bases. The CDR3 here is CASSLEESSPLHF. CDR3 coding DNA: TGCGCCAGCAGCTTGGAGGAAAGTTCACCCCTCCACTTT. The full variable domain, rest sourced from reference TRBV5-1 and TRBJ1-6, is KAGVTQTPRYLIKTRGQQVTLSCSPISGHRSVSWYQQTPGQGLQFLFEYFSETQRNKGNFPGRFSGRQFSNSRSEMNVSTLELGDSALYLCASSLEESSPLHFGNGTRLTVT.

This clonotype came up a few times. V gene TRBV4-1 combines with J gene TRBJ2-3; D call uncertain. Germline CDR1 MGHRA, CDR2 YSYEKL. Trimming pared 0 bases from V and 1 base from J, leaving 11 bases between. The CDR3 spans 16 residues. Here the CDR3 DNA reads TGCGCCAGCAGCCAAGACTACGCGGCCCGCACAGATACGCAGTATTTT. As protein: CASSQDYAARTDTQYF.

V usage is TRBV30 and J usage is TRBJ1-1; D not resolved. In germline, CDR1 is GTSNPN, CDR2 SVGIG (reference sequence). Trimming left V 2 bases short and J 8 bases short, with 9 bases between. There are 11 residues in the CDR3. The chain's CDR3 is CAWSPTAEAFF. The CDR3 DNA sequence: TGTGCCTGGAGTCCAACAGCCGAAGCTTTCTTT.

This clonotype was seen ten or more times. The chain carries TRBV5-1 and TRBJ2-7; the D gene could be TRBD1 or TRBD2 (7 bases each). CDR1 and CDR2 (germline): SGHRS, YFSETQ. Trimming took 0 bases from V and 2 from J, leaving 18 bases between them. The CDR3 is 17 amino acids. CDR3 sequence (DNA): TGCGCCAGCAGCTTGGGGACGACAGGGACTAAGGCCTACGAGCAGTACTTC. Its translation is CASSLGTTGTKAYEQYF.

This sequence joins TRBV5-8 and TRBJ2-1; 8 bases align to TRBD1. Trimming removed 0 bases from V and 4 bases from J; junction bases left unmatched: 9. This CDR3 contains 17 residues. CDR1 is SGHTS and CDR2 is YDEGEE in the germline V gene. The CDR3 here is CASSLAPWTGYYNEQFF. DNA of the CDR3: TGTGCCAGCAGCTTGGCGCCTTGGACAGGGTATTACAATGAGCAGTTCTTC.

This clonotype was observed a handful of times. CDR3 DNA: TGTGCCAGCAGCCGGGGTATTAATGAGCAGTTCTTC. It is translated as CASSRGINEQFF. The gene calls are TRBV12-3 or TRBV12-4 and TRBJ2-1; perhaps TRBD2 as D (5 bases). V lost 6 bases and J lost 7, with 10 bases in between. This CDR3 is 12 amino acids long.

This clonotype was seen repeatedly, ten times or more. V and J are TRBV12-3 or TRBV12-4 and TRBJ1-5; no clear D. V was cut by 3 bases and J by 1 base, with 4 bases left in between. The CDR3 covers 13 residues. CDR3 sequence: CASSFQSNQPQHF. Here the CDR3 DNA reads TGTGCCAGCAGTTTTCAAAGCAATCAGCCCCAGCATTTT.

In this sample, this clonotype turned up a few times. The chain has TRBV28 and TRBJ1-1; 7 bases fit TRBD1. V lost 8 bases and J lost 2; bases outside the gene matches: 8. The length of the CDR3 is 14 residues. In germline, CDR1 is MDHEN, CDR2 SYDVKM. CDR3 sequence: CASEQGRGNTEAFF. The CDR3 coding sequence is TGTGCCAGCGAACAGGGGCGAGGTAACACTGAAGCTTTCTTT.

The chain links TRBV12-3 or TRBV12-4 to TRBJ2-3; a weak D match, TRBD2 (6 bases). Between the trimmed V and J ends, which lost 7 bases and 6 bases, there was a span of 20 bases. The CDR3 covers 15 residues. The DNA of the CDR3 is TGTGCCAGCACCGGGAGAGGATACCTCCGGGATACGCAGTATTTT. It codes for CASTGRGYLRDTQYF.

The rearrangement links TRBV27 to TRBJ1-6, with D possibly matching TRBD1 (6 bases). V was shortened by 5 bases and J by 7 bases, with 12 bases between the two germline ends. There are 14 residues in the CDR3. Looked up from germline, CDR1 is MNHEY and CDR2 is SMNVEV (reference sequence). The CDR3 DNA sequence: TGTGCCAGCAGTACCCGGACAGAGAATTCACCCCTCCACTTT. Translating gives CASSTRTENSPLHF.

This clonotype was observed at least ten times. The chain joins TRBV20-1 to TRBJ1-2; D is possibly TRBD1 (5 bases). CDR1 and CDR2 from the germline V gene are DFQATT and SNEGSKA (reference sequence). The CDR3 consists of 13 residues. The V gene lost 3 bases and the J gene lost 1 base, with 9 bases spanning the gap. The CDR3 here is CSASTGRNYGYTF. In DNA, the CDR3 is TGCAGTGCTAGTACAGGCCGTAACTATGGCTACACCTTC.

CDR3 bases: TGTGCCAGCAGTTTATACCGGACAGGGGATGAAAAACTGTTTTTT. Amino acids: CASSLYRTGDEKLFF. The chain has TRBV12-3 or TRBV12-4 and TRBJ1-4, with 9 bases lining up with TRBD1. The CDR3 is made up of 15 amino acids. Unmatched junction bases numbered 4, after V lost 2 bases and J lost 6 bases.

The sample holds a few counts of this clonotype. The chain uses TRBV20-1 and TRBJ2-1; unclear D gene. Germline lookup yields CDR1 DFQATT and CDR2 SNEGSKA (reference sequence). The CDR3 runs 11 residues. The V and J ends lost 3 bases and 11 bases respectively, with 11 bases between them. The CDR3 loop reads CSASRSEQQFF. The DNA of the CDR3 is TGCAGTGCTAGCCGCTCTGAACAGCAGTTCTTC.

Only a few counts were recorded for this clonotype. J is TRBJ2-2 and V is TRBV29-1, with unresolved D. This CDR3 has 12 residues. V lost 0 bases to trimming and J lost 7 bases, with 6 bases between them. Germline CDR1 and CDR2: SQVTM and ANQGSEA. The CDR3 nucleotides read TGCAGCGTTGAAGATACGCTCGGGGAGCTGTTTTTT. Its translation is CSVEDTLGELFF.

This clonotype has only a few counts. V and J are TRBV28 and TRBJ2-2; D unresolved. The CDR3 is 13 amino acids. The V gene's germline CDR1 is MDHEN and CDR2 SYDVKM. Trimming pared 7 bases from V and 4 bases from J, leaving 10 bases between. The CDR3 bases are TGTGCCAGCATGTGGGGAAGCACCGGGGAGCTGTTTTTT. Residues: CASMWGSTGELFF.

In this sample, this clonotype turned up a few times. The rearrangement joins TRBV4-1 to TRBJ2-2; no definite D call. Trimming took off 0 bases at V and 0 bases at J, with 14 bases between the two ends. Germline loops: CDR1 MGHRA, CDR2 YSYEKL. CDR3 length: 18 amino acids. The CDR3 bases are TGCGCCAGCAGCCAAGATCCTCCTGAGACGGCGAACACCGGGGAGCTGTTTTTT. Its translation: CASSQDPPETANTGELFF.

The genes are TRBV6-4 and TRBJ2-6, with TRBD1 as a possible D gene (6 bases). With 5 bases removed from V and 4 bases from J, the gap between germline ends came to 9 bases. Germline CDR1 reads MRHNA; CDR2 reads SNTAGT. CDR3 length: 14 amino acids. CDR3 DNA sequence: TGTGCCAGCAGTCCCGGGACAGGGGCCAACGTCCTGACTTTC. Its translation: CASSPGTGANVLTF.